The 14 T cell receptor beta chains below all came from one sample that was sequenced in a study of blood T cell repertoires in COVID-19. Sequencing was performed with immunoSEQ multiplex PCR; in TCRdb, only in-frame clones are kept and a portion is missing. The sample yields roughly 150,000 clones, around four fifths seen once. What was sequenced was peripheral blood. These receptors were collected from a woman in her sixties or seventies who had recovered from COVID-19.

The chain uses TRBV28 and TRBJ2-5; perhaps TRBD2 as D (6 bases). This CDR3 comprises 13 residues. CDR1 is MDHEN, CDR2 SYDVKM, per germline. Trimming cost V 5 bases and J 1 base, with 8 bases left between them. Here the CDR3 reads CASSTGSQETQYF. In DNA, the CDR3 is TGTGCCAGCAGTACCGGGAGCCAAGAGACCCAGTACTTC.

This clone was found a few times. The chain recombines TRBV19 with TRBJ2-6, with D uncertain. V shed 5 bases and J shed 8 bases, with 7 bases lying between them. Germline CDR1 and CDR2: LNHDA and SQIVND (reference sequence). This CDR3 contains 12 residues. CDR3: CASSAATNVLTF. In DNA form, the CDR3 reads TGTGCCAGTAGTGCCGCGACCAACGTCCTGACTTTC. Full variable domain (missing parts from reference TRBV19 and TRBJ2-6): DGGITQSPKYLFRKEGQNVTLSCEQNLNHDAMYWYRQDPGQGLRLIYYSQIVNDFQKGDIAEGYSVSREKKESFPLTVTSAQKNPTAFYLCASSAATNVLTFGAGSRLTVL.

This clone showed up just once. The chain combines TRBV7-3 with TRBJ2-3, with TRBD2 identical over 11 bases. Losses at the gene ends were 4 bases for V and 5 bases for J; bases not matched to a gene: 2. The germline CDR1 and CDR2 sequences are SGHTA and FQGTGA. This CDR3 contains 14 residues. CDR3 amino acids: CASSSGLAGDTQYF. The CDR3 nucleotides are TGTGCCAGCAGCTCCGGACTAGCGGGAGATACGCAGTATTTT.

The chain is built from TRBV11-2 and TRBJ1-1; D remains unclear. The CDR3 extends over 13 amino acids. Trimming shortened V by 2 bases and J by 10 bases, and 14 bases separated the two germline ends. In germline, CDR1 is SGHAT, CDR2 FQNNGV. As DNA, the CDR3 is TGTGCCAGCAGCTTATCCCACCCGGTCCCAGCTTTCTTT. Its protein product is CASSLSHPVPAFF.

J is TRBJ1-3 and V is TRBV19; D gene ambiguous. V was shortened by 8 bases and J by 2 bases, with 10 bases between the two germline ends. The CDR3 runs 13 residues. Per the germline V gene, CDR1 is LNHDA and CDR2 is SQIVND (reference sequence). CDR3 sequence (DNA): TGTGCCAGTGCCCCCGTAGCTGGAAACACCATATATTTT. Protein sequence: CASAPVAGNTIYF.

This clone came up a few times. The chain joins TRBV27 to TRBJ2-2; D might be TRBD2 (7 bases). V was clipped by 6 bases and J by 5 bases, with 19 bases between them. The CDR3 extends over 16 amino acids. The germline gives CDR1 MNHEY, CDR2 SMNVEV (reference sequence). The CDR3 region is CASSTMRTAGTGELFF. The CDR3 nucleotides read TGTGCCAGCAGCACCATGAGGACAGCGGGGACCGGGGAGCTGTTTTTT.

The CDR3 bases are TGTGCCAGCAGCCAAAGGGTCAGGGCCCCGAACACCGGGGAGCTGTTTTTT. Its protein product is CASSQRVRAPNTGELFF. The chain carries TRBV3-1 (or the pseudogene TRBV3-2) and TRBJ2-2, with D tentatively TRBD1 (5 bases). CDR1 LGHDT and CDR2 YNNKEL come from the germline V gene (reference sequence). V dropped 2 bases and J dropped 0 bases, with 13 bases sitting between them. This CDR3 has 17 amino acids.

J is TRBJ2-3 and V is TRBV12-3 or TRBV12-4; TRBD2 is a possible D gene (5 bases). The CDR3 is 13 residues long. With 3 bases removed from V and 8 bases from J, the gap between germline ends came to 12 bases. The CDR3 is CASSLVAAGTQYF. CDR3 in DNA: TGTGCCAGCAGTTTGGTTGCCGCGGGTACGCAGTATTTT.

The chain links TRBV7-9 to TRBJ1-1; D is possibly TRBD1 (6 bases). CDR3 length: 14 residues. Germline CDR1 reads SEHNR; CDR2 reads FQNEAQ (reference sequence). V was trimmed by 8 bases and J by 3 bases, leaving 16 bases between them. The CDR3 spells CASGKGVGDTEAFF. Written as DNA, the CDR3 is TGTGCCAGCGGGAAGGGGGTCGGAGACACTGAAGCTTTCTTT.

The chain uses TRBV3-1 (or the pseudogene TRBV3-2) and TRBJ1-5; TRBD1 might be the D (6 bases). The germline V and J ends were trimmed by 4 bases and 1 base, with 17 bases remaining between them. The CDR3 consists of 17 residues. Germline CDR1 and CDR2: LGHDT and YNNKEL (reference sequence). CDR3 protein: CASSPEPGDTSNQPQHF. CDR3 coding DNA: TGTGCCAGCAGCCCTGAACCAGGGGATACCAGCAATCAGCCCCAGCATTTT.

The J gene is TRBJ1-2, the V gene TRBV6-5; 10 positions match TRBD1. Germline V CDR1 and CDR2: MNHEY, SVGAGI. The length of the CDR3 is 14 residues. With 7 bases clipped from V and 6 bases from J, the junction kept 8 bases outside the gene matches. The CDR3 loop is CASTTGQGRDGYTF. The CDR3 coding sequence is TGTGCCAGCACAACGGGACAGGGGAGGGATGGCTACACCTTC.

CDR3 residues: CASSSGGNGETQYF. Written as DNA, the CDR3 is TGTGCCAGCAGTTCGGGGGGGAACGGGGAGACCCAGTACTTC. This rearrangement joins TRBV6-5 to TRBJ2-5; 8 bases align to TRBD2. Unmatched junction bases numbered 6, after V lost 4 bases and J lost 5 bases. The germline V gene encodes CDR1 MNHEY and CDR2 SVGAGI. The length of the CDR3 is 14 residues.

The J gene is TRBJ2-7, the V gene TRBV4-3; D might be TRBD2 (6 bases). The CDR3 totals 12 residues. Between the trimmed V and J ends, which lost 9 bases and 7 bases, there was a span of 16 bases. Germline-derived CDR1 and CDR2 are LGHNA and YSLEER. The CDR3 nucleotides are TGCGCCAGGGAGGAGGGCATAGTGGAGCAGTACTTC. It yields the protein CAREEGIVEQYF.

In nucleotides, the CDR3 is TGTGCCAGCAGCCAGTGGGCCGGAAACACCATATATTTT. This sequence encodes CASSQWAGNTIYF. V usage is TRBV14 and J usage is TRBJ1-3, with D unresolved. The CDR3 has 13 residues. The germline CDR1 and CDR2 sequences are SGHDN and FVKESK. Trimming shortened V by 3 bases and J by 4 bases, and 7 bases separated the two germline ends.